The clone carrying this T cell receptor beta chain was detected many times. What it recognizes is unknown. The CDR3 regions of TCR beta were amplified from RNA transcripts. In the first-round RT-PCR of the TCR CDR3, the HTBI primer set was used. TCRdb re-derived calls from the multiplex PCR reads in MiXCR, one entry per CDR3 protein. The profile shows some 500,000 distinct CDR3 sequences, 14% of them singletons. Graves' hyperthyroidism is called stable when ophthalmopathy does not progress within 18 months. The sample is drawn from a study of T cells in Graves' hyperthyroidism and ophthalmopathy. General study points: The model's output predicted ophthalmopathy at a median of roughly 6.9 months prior to onset. Most thyroid-expanded clonotypes above 0.001 were also found in blood.

The source is a woman under 30 with Graves' hyperthyroidism. The sample taken for sequencing was blood.

This CDR3 is CASRLNRVNTEAFF. CDR3 nucleotides: TGTGCCAGCAGACTGAACAGGGTAAACACTGAAGCTTTCTTT. V gene TRBV27 combines with J gene TRBJ1-1; TRBD1 is a possible D gene (6 bases). Germline V gives CDR1 MNHEY, CDR2 SMNVEV (reference sequence). Deletions cut 6 bases from V and 2 bases from J, with 13 bases between. This CDR3 region has 14 residues.